Listed below are T cell receptor beta chains from one sample, sequenced in a study of blood T cell repertoires in COVID-19. Sequenced by immunoSEQ multiplex PCR; TCRdb stores in-frame clones only, minus some. This table has approximately 210,000 clones, roughly nine tenths appearing once. The sample taken for sequencing was PBMCs or T cells enriched from blood (not recorded which). The receptors derive from a young woman who had recovered from COVID-19. CDR3s include the opening cysteine and the closing phenylalanine or tryptophan. The D gene is left open where the match is weak. Not every row has a clone size; where given, it reads once, few, many or a size class.

j_call v_call d_call clone_size cdr3_nt cdr3_aa
TRBJ1-4 TRBV9 TRBD1 . TGTGCCAGCAGCGTACGGACAGGGGGAGGTGAAAAACTGTTTTTT CASSVRTGGGEKLFF
TRBJ2-2 TRBV7-7 . . TGTGCCAGCAGCCCAGGCGTAGGGAACACCGGGGAGCTGTTTTTT CASSPGVGNTGELFF
TRBJ2-1 TRBV2 TRBD2 . TGTGCCAGCAGTGACATGGCGGGGGGCACAAGCTCCTACAATGAGCAGTTCTTC CASSDMAGGTSSYNEQFF
TRBJ2-6 TRBV6-5 . . TGTGCCAGCAGCCGGGACTCCCTAAACGTCCTGACTTTC CASSRDSLNVLTF
TRBJ1-4 TRBV29-1 . once TGCAGCGTACGCGATACAGGGTTTGGTCAAAAACTGTTTTTT CSVRDTGFGQKLFF
TRBJ1-2 TRBV7-9 . . TGTGCCAGCAGCCACCGGGACATCGGTGAATATGGCTACACCTTC CASSHRDIGEYGYTF
TRBJ2-2 TRBV5-1 TRBD1 few TGCGCCAGCAGCGAAACAGGGGGCCACGGGGAGCTGTTTTTT CASSETGGHGELFF
TRBJ1-1 TRBV6-1 . . TGTGCCAGCAGTGAGACAGCGAACACTGAAGCTTTCTTT CASSETANTEAFF
TRBJ1-1 TRBV12-5 TRBD1 . TGTGCTAGTGGTTGGGACAGGGCCGAAGCTTTCTTT CASGWDRAEAFF
TRBJ2-3 TRBV5-1 . . TGCGACCGACGGGAAGGCACAGATACGCAGTATTTT CDRREGTDTQYF
TRBJ2-3 TRBV4-2 TRBD1 . TGTGCCAGCAGCCAAGGAGGGGGCGCCGCAGATACGCAGTATTTT CASSQGGGAADTQYF
TRBJ1-4 TRBV2 . . TGTGCCAGCACTATGGGCACAACTAATGAAAAACTGTTTTTT CASTMGTTNEKLFF
TRBJ2-2 TRBV24-1 . . TGTGCCACCAGTGATCTACAGGGGAACACCGGGGAGCTGTTTTTT CATSDLQGNTGELFF
TRBJ1-3 TRBV9 . . TGTGCCAGCAGCGGAAGCAGGGGAGATGGTAACACCATATATTTT CASSGSRGDGNTIYF
TRBJ1-6 TRBV13 TRBD1 . TGTGCCAGCAGCTTCACAGGGGAAGGTAATTCACCCCTCCACTTT CASSFTGEGNSPLHF
TRBJ1-2 TRBV9 . . TGTGCCAGCAGCGTAGTTACAGGGTATGGCTACACCTTC CASSVVTGYGYTF